These T cell receptor beta chains were read from a single sample in a study of T-cell reconstitution after alpha-beta-depleted transplantation in children. In TCRdb, the PCR reads were re-called with MiXCR into one record per CDR3 protein. The repertoire holds about 250,000 distinct CDR3 sequences, with under 30% as singletons. The input for sequencing was PBMCs, mostly from graft donor cells, taken 360 days after TCRalphabeta/CD19-depleted stem cell transplant. These receptors all come from a female patient aged 2-15 years who had a stem cell transplant for congenital amegakaryocytic thrombocytopenia, so the T cells may come from the graft donor. The CDR3 runs from the conserved cysteine through the conserved F or W. D genes are given only for firm matches. Clone size, where shown, is once, few, many, or a class for clones that have expanded.

V,J,D,size,DNA,CDR3
TRBV20-1,TRBJ2-5,TRBD2,-,TGCAGTGGCCAAGAGCGGGAGTCAAAAGAGACCCAGTACTTC,CSGQERESKETQYF
TRBV11-2,TRBJ2-3,-,-,TGTGCCAGCAGCGGGCTGGGACACATTGTTCAGTATTTT,CASSGLGHIVQYF
TRBV5-1,TRBJ2-1,-,few,TGCGCCAGCACCCTGACGTTAGGCTACAATGAGCAGTTCTTC,CASTLTLGYNEQFF
TRBV6-1,TRBJ1-4,-,-,TGTGCCAGCAGTGAACCGGGACAAACAAATGAAAAACTGTTTTTT,CASSEPGQTNEKLFF
TRBV20-1,TRBJ1-5,TRBD1,-,TGCAGTGCATACGACAGGGTACGAGGCAATCAGCCCCAGCATTTT,CSAYDRVRGNQPQHF
TRBV28,TRBJ2-7,TRBD1,-,TGTGCCAGCAGTGCGACGGACAGGGGCCGTAACGAGCAGTACTTC,CASSATDRGRNEQYF
TRBV12-3/TRBV12-4,TRBJ2-3,TRBD2,-,TGTGCCAGCAGCTCCAGCGGGGGGGTGGGTTCAGATACGCAGTATTTT,CASSSSGGVGSDTQYF
TRBV5-1,TRBJ2-2,-,-,TGCGCCAGCAGCCTTCGGACAGGAGGGAGTAACACCGGGGAGCTGTTTTTT,CASSLRTGGSNTGELFF
TRBV6-2/TRBV6-3,TRBJ2-5,-,-,TGTGCCAGAAAAAGTAGCATAACGGAGACCCAGTACTTC,CARKSSITETQYF
TRBV11-2,TRBJ2-2,TRBD2,-,TGTGCCAGCAGCACCACTAGCGGGAGGGCCACCGGGGAGCTGTTTTTT,CASSTTSGRATGELFF
TRBV5-1,TRBJ2-5,TRBD1,few,TGCGCCAGCAGCTCGTCCCGGGACAGGGTTCAGCTCCAAGAGACCCAGTACTTC,CASSSSRDRVQLQETQYF
TRBV10-3,TRBJ2-3,-,few,TGTGCCATCAGTGAGTCGGGGGCAACTAGCACAGATACGCAGTATTTT,CAISESGATSTDTQYF
TRBV12-3/TRBV12-4,TRBJ1-4,-,once,TGTGCCAGCAGTTTAAATGCGGAAAAACTGTTTTTT,CASSLNAEKLFF
TRBV21-1,TRBJ2-7,-,-,TGTGCCAGCAGTGGGACAGTGTTGACCTACGAGCAGTACTTC,CASSGTVLTYEQYF
TRBV4-3,TRBJ2-1,-,-,TGCGCCAGCAGCCAAGGTGTTAGCGGCTACAATGAGCAGTTCTTC,CASSQGVSGYNEQFF
TRBV7-9,TRBJ2-7,-,few,TGTGCCAGCAGCCGCATCCGGGACGAACCCTACGAGCAGTACTTC,CASSRIRDEPYEQYF
TRBV20-1,TRBJ2-3,TRBD1,-,TGCAGTGCTAGGGGTGGCGGCAGGGGGAGCACAGATACGCAGTATTTT,CSARGGGRGSTDTQYF
TRBV11-2,TRBJ2-7,TRBD2,-,TGTGCCAGCAAAGCGGGAGTTGGCTACGAGCAGTACTTC,CASKAGVGYEQYF
TRBV20-1,TRBJ2-3,-,-,TGCAGTGCTAGAAACAGCCGAAGCACAGATACGCAGTATTTT,CSARNSRSTDTQYF
TRBV11-2,TRBJ2-4,-,-,TGTGCCAGCAGCTTAGAGGCCCTTGTCAGCATTCAGTACTTC,CASSLEALVSIQYF
TRBV4-1,TRBJ2-3,-,-,TGCGCCAGCAGCCAAGACGCGGAGATCACAGATACGCAGTATTTT,CASSQDAEITDTQYF
TRBV6-1,TRBJ2-3,-,few,TGTGCCAGCAGCCGCGACACGTCCCTCACAGATACGCAGTATTTT,CASSRDTSLTDTQYF
TRBV20-1,TRBJ1-5,TRBD1,-,TGCAGTGCTAGAGATCATGGGTCGGGGACAGGGGGAACCAGCAATCAGCCCCAGCATTTT,CSARDHGSGTGGTSNQPQHF
TRBV12-3/TRBV12-4,TRBJ2-1,-,-,TGTGCCAGCAGTTCGGGTGGTAGGGCACACAATGAGCAGTTCTTC,CASSSGGRAHNEQFF
TRBV11-1,TRBJ2-1,TRBD2,-,TGTGCCAGCAGCCAGTCCAGCGGGACGCTCACGGAGCAGTTCTTC,CASSQSSGTLTEQFF
TRBV20-1,TRBJ2-3,-,-,TGCAGTGCCAGGACCCTGAAGAGGGTTGGGACAGATACGCAGTATTTT,CSARTLKRVGTDTQYF
TRBV29-1,TRBJ2-1,-,-,TGCAGCGCTCGACAGCCGCATTACAATGAGCAGTTCTTC,CSARQPHYNEQFF
TRBV20-1,TRBJ2-7,-,-,TGCAGTGCTAGAGATCTTTTCTGGGAGAAGACCTACGAGCAGTACTTC,CSARDLFWEKTYEQYF
TRBV18,TRBJ2-5,-,-,TGTGCCAGCTCATCCGACAGGAGAGAGACCCAGTACTTC,CASSSDRRETQYF
TRBV27,TRBJ2-7,-,-,TGTGCCAGCGGACCTGGACCATCAACCGAGCAGTACTTC,CASGPGPSTEQYF
TRBV5-1,TRBJ2-3,TRBD2,-,TGCGCCAGCAGCCAAAGACTAGCGGGAGTGGGGGATACGCAGTATTTT,CASSQRLAGVGDTQYF
TRBV12-3/TRBV12-4,TRBJ2-1,TRBD1,few,TGTGCCAGCAGTCTTCACCGGGACAGGGGTTACAATGAGCAGTTCTTC,CASSLHRDRGYNEQFF
TRBV20-1,TRBJ2-1,-,-,TGCAGTGCTAGAGCCCGTGCAGTTGAGCAGTTCTTC,CSARARAVEQFF
TRBV5-6,TRBJ2-5,TRBD1,-,TGTGCCGGACATCGGGCAGGGGGCATTGGAGAGACCCAGTACTTC,CAGHRAGGIGETQYF
TRBV24-1,TRBJ2-1,TRBD2,-,TGTGCCACCAGTGACGGGGGGGTTCTTGCCAATGAGCAGTTCTTC,CATSDGGVLANEQFF
TRBV5-1,TRBJ1-1,-,once,TGCGCCAGCAGGATCGACGGGATGAACACTGAAGCTTTCTTT,CASRIDGMNTEAFF
TRBV3-1,TRBJ2-5,-,-,TGTGCCAGCAGCCAGCGCGTCGGACAGAAACAAGAGACCCAGTACTTC,CASSQRVGQKQETQYF
TRBV5-5,TRBJ2-2,-,-,TGTGCCAGCAGCTTGTGGGCCGGGGAGCTGTTTTTT,CASSLWAGELFF
TRBV28,TRBJ2-5,-,once,TGTGCCAGCTCCCGCTTCGACAGGAGCCGAGAGACCCAGTACTTC,CASSRFDRSRETQYF
TRBV20-1,TRBJ2-3,-,-,TGCAGTGCTCCCCGGGCCAACCCCAATACGCAGTATTTT,CSAPRANPNTQYF
TRBV6-2/TRBV6-3,TRBJ2-7,TRBD2,-,TGTGCCAGCACGGGACTAGCGGGCTACGAGCAGTACTTC,CASTGLAGYEQYF
TRBV12-3/TRBV12-4,TRBJ2-1,-,-,TGTGCCAGCAGACGGGGACTGTCCACCGATGAGCAGTTCTTC,CASRRGLSTDEQFF
TRBV28,TRBJ2-7,TRBD2,many,TGTGCCAGCAGTTTATCCGCGGGAGGTTCCTACGAGCAGTACTTC,CASSLSAGGSYEQYF
TRBV4-1,TRBJ1-5,-,-,TGCGCCAGCAGCCAAGGACCGGCGGAGGGTAAGCAGCCCCAGCATTTT,CASSQGPAEGKQPQHF
TRBV28,TRBJ2-7,TRBD1,few,TGTGCCAGCAGTTTCGGCTGGGGGGACAGGGCCTACGAGCAGTACTTC,CASSFGWGDRAYEQYF
TRBV11-1,TRBJ2-2,TRBD1,-,TGTGCCAGCAGCTTAATGTCGTTTCGTTGGACAGGGACCGGGGAGCTGTTTTTT,CASSLMSFRWTGTGELFF
TRBV10-3,TRBJ2-1,-,few,TGTGCCATCAGCAGCGGAAAGAATTACAATGAGCAGTTCTTC,CAISSGKNYNEQFF
TRBV3-1,TRBJ2-5,TRBD2,few,TGTGCCAGCAGCCAAATTAAGCGGGGGGCCCTCAAAGAGACCCAGTACTTC,CASSQIKRGALKETQYF
TRBV3-1,TRBJ2-3,-,few,TGTGCCAGCAGCGCAACAGGGTCATCCACAGATACGCAGTATTTT,CASSATGSSTDTQYF
TRBV11-2,TRBJ2-7,-,many,TGTGCCAGCAGCTTAGGGTCAGGGTACCCCTACGAGCAGTACTTC,CASSLGSGYPYEQYF
TRBV5-1,TRBJ2-1,TRBD2,few,TGCGCCAGCAGCGTCGGACTAGCGGGGAATACCTACAATGAGCAGTTCTTC,CASSVGLAGNTYNEQFF
TRBV28,TRBJ1-1,-,-,TGTGCCAGCAGTTTACGCGGGAGGGCTTTCTTT,CASSLRGRAFF
TRBV24-1,TRBJ2-2,TRBD1,once,TGTGCCACCAGGGGACAGGGAGTCACCGGGGAGCTGTTTTTT,CATRGQGVTGELFF
TRBV5-1,TRBJ2-2,-,few,TGCGCCAGCGCGGCGGGGTTCACCGGGGAGCTGTTTTTT,CASAAGFTGELFF
TRBV29-1,TRBJ2-7,-,-,TGCAGCGTTCCGGGGCGGACGACCTACGAGCAGTACTTC,CSVPGRTTYEQYF
TRBV14,TRBJ1-5,-,-,TGTGCCAGCAGCTCTCCCAGGGTGAGACAGCCCCAGCATTTT,CASSSPRVRQPQHF